This entry is about one T cell receptor (beta chain). The specificity of this receptor is unknown. Per-base qualities were not stored, and no clone one base away is much larger. This sample was included in a study of blood T cells in healthy people across ages (dated by TCRdb to the mid-2010s). With respect to the entire study: In model experiments, template switching captured roughly one uniquely barcoded TCR beta cDNA molecule for every two T cells. To track age-related changes in TCR beta repertoire diversity, the study relied on deep sequencing normalized with unique cDNA molecular identifiers. Four age groups were formed from the donors: young (average 16 years), middle-aged (around 39), aged (roughly 58) and long-lived (approximately 80). To avoid experimental bias, donors of different ages were distributed randomly across sequencing lanes. Two additional independent replicas of 1 million unique cDNA reads from the same blood draw were analyzed for two donors (one aged 18 to 30 and one aged 80 or older). Results the study describes overall, beyond this receptor: Compared with the aged group, more naive CD4+ T cells, fewer expanded clones and increased TCR diversity were shown by the long-lived group, suggesting age selection. Observed TCR beta diversity correlated strongly with the percentage of naive T cells measured by flow cytometry. Bulk unsorted PBMC profiling prevented conclusive comparison of naive and antigen-experienced compartments. As age increased, observed TCR beta diversity per million T cells dropped in a roughly linear way, and a significant reduction was already evident by age 40. Total diversity estimates from one million sequenced T cells were considered lower bounds and underestimates. Because donor CMV infection status was unknown, age-related changes in expanded clonotypes were potentially confounded.

Donors were 30 to 45 systemically healthy Caucasian individuals from Russia aged 6 to 90 years. Approximately 9.7 milliliters of peripheral blood were drawn from each donor into EDTA-treated Vacutainer tubes. Ficoll-Paque density-gradient centrifugation was used to isolate PBMCs, with at least 7 million per sample. Total RNA, at least 6 micrograms per sample, was extracted from PBMCs with Trizol reagent. For every donor, an aliquot of PBMCs went through flow cytometry to measure the percentages of naive CD45RAhigh/CD27high T cells. The library was generated by 5' RACE. The run used an Illumina HiSeq 2500. The second PCR ran for roughly 6 to 11 cycles and used a J-beta primer mix along with a sample-barcoded 5' primer. Each TCR beta cDNA molecule received a unique molecular identifier from a template-switch 5' adaptor carrying 12 random nucleotides. At least 2.5 million CDR3-containing paired-end reads were obtained from each sample. All of the RNA was converted into first-strand cDNA using the Mint cDNA synthesis kit, with a TRBC-specific oligonucleotide serving as the primer. Following uracil-DNA glycosylase treatment, a first 18-cycle PCR with universal primers M1SS and BC2_uni_R was performed on all cDNA. Per the original workflow: For normalization, 1 million high-quality reads, each with a distinct molecular identifier, were randomly selected from each sample. Reads with shared molecular identifiers were discarded instead of being binned into consensus sequences. MiTCR, set to a Q25 quality threshold and the strictest error-elimination algorithm, was used for CDR3 identification, clonotype clustering and error correction. A nonparametric unseen species model using Euler transformation provided a lower-bound estimate of total TCR beta diversity. TCRdb applied fastp at Q25 and MiXCR to the public reads, then kept only in-frame beta chains. Rows are combined by CDR3 protein, so each entry shows the most common genes and DNA. TCRdb, rather than the study authors, made the V and J calls. The sample includes about 680,000 distinct CDR3 sequences, with about half observed a single time. The top ten hold roughly 30% of the sample.

Sequencing was done on a sample of blood. The receptor was isolated from a woman in her sixties in good health.

The CDR3 here reads CSASWTLAGGSDTQYF. The bases read TGCAGTGCTAGTTGGACTCTAGCGGGGGGGTCAGATACGCAGTATTTT. The chain is assembled from TRBV20-1 and TRBJ2-3, and 12 junction bases match TRBD2. CDR1 and CDR2 are read off the germline V gene (reference sequence) as DFQATT and SNEGSKA. Trimming takes 3 bases off V and 4 bases off J; junction bases not matched to a gene: 8. Including cysteine and phenylalanine, the CDR3 has 16 amino acids. The entry retains the CDR3 DNA only, 48 bases that are in frame from base 1.